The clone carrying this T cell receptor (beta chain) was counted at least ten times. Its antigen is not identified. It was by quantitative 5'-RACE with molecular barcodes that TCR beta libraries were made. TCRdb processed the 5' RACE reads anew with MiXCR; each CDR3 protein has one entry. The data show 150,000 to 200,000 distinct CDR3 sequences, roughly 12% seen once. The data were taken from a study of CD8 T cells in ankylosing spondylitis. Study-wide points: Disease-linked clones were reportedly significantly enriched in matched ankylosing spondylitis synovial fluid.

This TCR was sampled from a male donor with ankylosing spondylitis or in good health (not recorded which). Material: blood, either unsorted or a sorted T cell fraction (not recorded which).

Written as DNA, the CDR3 is TGTGCCAGCACCTCCTGGGCGAACACCGGGGAGCTGTTTTTT. Amino acid sequence: CASTSWANTGELFF. The genes are TRBV12-3 or TRBV12-4 and TRBJ2-2, with D hard to call. V lost 7 bases, J lost 0 bases, and 9 bases lay in between. This CDR3 contains 14 residues.